This T cell receptor beta chain emerged from a study of cytomegalovirus exposure and HLA in healthy donors. The sample holds a few counts of this clone. J lost 4 bases, V lost 6 bases, and 10 bases had no gene match. CDR3 size: 16 residues. Germline CDR1 and CDR2: SEHNR and FQNEAQ (reference sequence). PCR involved 60 Vbeta and 13 Jbeta primers. Profiled with immunoSEQ multiplex PCR; TCRdb holds only in-frame clones, not every one. The sample yields under 85,000 clones, 60% to 80% seen once. This TCR was sampled from a man aged 40-55 years in good health and CMV-seropositive. Sequenced sample: PBMCs. The rearrangement uses TRBV7-9 and TRBJ2-7; TRBD1 matches at 12 bases. CDR3 sequence: CASSPAGTGGVYEQYF. DNA for the CDR3: TGTGCCAGCAGTCCCGCCGGGACAGGGGGCGTATACGAGCAGTACTTC.